These T cell receptor beta chains were read from a single sample in a study of technical replicates of blood from several donors. Libraries were prepared by immunoSEQ multiplex PCR; TCRdb keeps only in-frame clonotypes and omits some of them. The table shows around 90,000 clones, with over 90% occurring only once. Material: T cells isolated from PBMCs. The receptors shown here come from a human donor in good health. Each CDR3 is given with its conserved first and last residue. The order of the fields is CDR3 DNA, CDR3 protein, V gene, clone size, CDR3 length, D gene, J gene. The D gene is left open where the match is weak. A clone size is listed for some rows: how often the clone was seen (once, few, many), or a class if it is expanded.

CDR3nt: TGTGCCAGCAGCTTGGTGTCTAGCAGATCCTACGAGCAGTACTTC
CDR3aa: CASSLVSSRSYEQYF
v_gene: TRBV5-5
abundance: .
len: 15
d_gene: .
j_gene: TRBJ2-7

CDR3nt: TGTGCCAGCAGTTACACTCTACTAGCGGCGAATGAGCAGTTCTTC
CDR3aa: CASSYTLLAANEQFF
v_gene: TRBV6-5
abundance: .
len: 15
d_gene: TRBD2
j_gene: TRBJ2-1

CDR3nt: TGTGCCAGCAGTTCGGGGAGGGTTGGCGATCAGCCCCAGCATTTT
CDR3aa: CASSSGRVGDQPQHF
v_gene: TRBV6-5
abundance: .
len: 15
d_gene: .
j_gene: TRBJ1-5

CDR3nt: TGTGCCAGCAGTGAGGGGGCGAAAGTCTACGAGCAGTACTTC
CDR3aa: CASSEGAKVYEQYF
v_gene: TRBV2
abundance: once
len: 14
d_gene: .
j_gene: TRBJ2-7

CDR3nt: TGTGCCAGCAGTTTCAGAAGGGGCCCCGGGGAGCTGTTTTTT
CDR3aa: CASSFRRGPGELFF
v_gene: TRBV27
abundance: .
len: 14
d_gene: .
j_gene: TRBJ2-2

CDR3nt: TGCGCCAGCAGCTGGCAGGGCGGTGGAAACACCATATATTTT
CDR3aa: CASSWQGGGNTIYF
v_gene: TRBV4-3
abundance: .
len: 14
d_gene: .
j_gene: TRBJ1-3

CDR3nt: TGCGCCAGCAGCGAGGGGACAGGGGCAGGGGAGCTGTTTTTT
CDR3aa: CASSEGTGAGELFF
v_gene: TRBV5-1
abundance: .
len: 14
d_gene: TRBD1
j_gene: TRBJ2-2

CDR3nt: TGTGCCAGTAGTATACAGTCTTACTACGAGCAGTACTTC
CDR3aa: CASSIQSYYEQYF
v_gene: TRBV19
abundance: .
len: 13
d_gene: .
j_gene: TRBJ2-7

CDR3nt: TGTGCCAGTAGTATATCGACAGTTGACTATGGCTACACCTTC
CDR3aa: CASSISTVDYGYTF
v_gene: TRBV19
abundance: .
len: 14
d_gene: .
j_gene: TRBJ1-2

CDR3nt: TGTGCCAGCAGCGGCCTCCCCTACGAGCAGTACTTC
CDR3aa: CASSGLPYEQYF
v_gene: TRBV5-6
abundance: .
len: 12
d_gene: .
j_gene: TRBJ2-7

CDR3nt: TGCAGCGTTGTAGGGGGAGAGAGCTACGAGCAGTACTTC
CDR3aa: CSVVGGESYEQYF
v_gene: TRBV29-1
abundance: .
len: 13
d_gene: .
j_gene: TRBJ2-7

CDR3nt: TGTGCCAGCAAGGTGGGCCCCTATACCTACGAGCAGTACTTC
CDR3aa: CASKVGPYTYEQYF
v_gene: TRBV6-1
abundance: .
len: 14
d_gene: .
j_gene: TRBJ2-7

CDR3nt: TGTGCCAGCAGTTCCCTACTACGGAATCAGCCCCAGCATTTT
CDR3aa: CASSSLLRNQPQHF
v_gene: TRBV28
abundance: .
len: 14
d_gene: .
j_gene: TRBJ1-5

CDR3nt: TGTGCCAGCAGCTTAATCGCGACAGGGAGCACTGAAGCTTTCTTT
CDR3aa: CASSLIATGSTEAFF
v_gene: TRBV7-3
abundance: .
len: 15
d_gene: TRBD1
j_gene: TRBJ1-1

CDR3nt: TGCGCCAGCAAACTTGGATCAGGGGCGCCCTACGAGCAGTACTTC
CDR3aa: CASKLGSGAPYEQYF
v_gene: TRBV5-1
abundance: .
len: 15
d_gene: .
j_gene: TRBJ2-7

CDR3nt: TGCGCCAGCAGCCAAGATGCAGTCTCTGGGGCCAACGTCCTGACTTTC
CDR3aa: CASSQDAVSGANVLTF
v_gene: TRBV4-3
abundance: .
len: 16
d_gene: .
j_gene: TRBJ2-6

CDR3nt: TGTGCCAGCAGTGAAATAGGGGGGGTTCAGCCCCAGCATTTT
CDR3aa: CASSEIGGVQPQHF
v_gene: TRBV6-1
abundance: .
len: 14
d_gene: .
j_gene: TRBJ1-5